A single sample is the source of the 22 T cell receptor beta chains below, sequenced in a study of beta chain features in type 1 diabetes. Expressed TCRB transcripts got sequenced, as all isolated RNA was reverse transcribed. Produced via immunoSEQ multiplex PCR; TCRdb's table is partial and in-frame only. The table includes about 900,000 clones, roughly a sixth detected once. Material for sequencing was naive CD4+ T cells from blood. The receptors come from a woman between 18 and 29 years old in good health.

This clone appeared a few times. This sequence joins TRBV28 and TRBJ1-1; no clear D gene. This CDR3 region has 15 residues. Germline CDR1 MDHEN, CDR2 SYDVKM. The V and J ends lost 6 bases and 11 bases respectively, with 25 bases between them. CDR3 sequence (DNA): TGTGCCAGCAGCCTTCTCAATGGACGGTGGAATGAGGCTTTCTTT. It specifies CASSLLNGRWNEAFF.

Here the CDR3 reads CASSLTKGDRGNEQFF. The CDR3 DNA is TGTGCCAGCAGCCTCACCAAGGGGGACAGGGGCAATGAGCAGTTCTTC. This chain uses TRBV28 with TRBJ2-1, with 10 bases fitting TRBD1. This CDR3 contains 16 residues. The junction had 11 bases not matched to a gene; V was cut back by 6 bases and J by 6 bases. CDR1 MDHEN and CDR2 SYDVKM come from the germline V gene.

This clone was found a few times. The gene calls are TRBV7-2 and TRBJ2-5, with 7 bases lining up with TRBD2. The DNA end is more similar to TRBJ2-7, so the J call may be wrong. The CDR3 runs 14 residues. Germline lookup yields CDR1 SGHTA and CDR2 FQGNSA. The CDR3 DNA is TGTGCCAGCAGCTTATCGGGAGGTACCTACGAGCAGTACTTC. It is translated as CASSLSGGTYEQYF.

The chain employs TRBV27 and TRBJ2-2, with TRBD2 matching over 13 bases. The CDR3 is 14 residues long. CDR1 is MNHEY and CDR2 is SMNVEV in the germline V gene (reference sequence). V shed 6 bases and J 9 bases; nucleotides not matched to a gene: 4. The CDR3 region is CASRGLAGIRELFF. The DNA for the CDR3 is TGTGCCAGCAGGGGACTAGCGGGAATCAGGGAGCTGTTTTTT.

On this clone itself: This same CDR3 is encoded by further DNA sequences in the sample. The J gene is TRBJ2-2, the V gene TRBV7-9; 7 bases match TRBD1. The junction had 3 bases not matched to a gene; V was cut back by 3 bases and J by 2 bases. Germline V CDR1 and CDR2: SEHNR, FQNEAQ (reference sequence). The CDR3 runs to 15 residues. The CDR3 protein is CASSFGTANTGELFF. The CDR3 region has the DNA TGTGCCAGCAGCTTTGGGACAGCCAACACCGGGGAGCTGTTTTTT.

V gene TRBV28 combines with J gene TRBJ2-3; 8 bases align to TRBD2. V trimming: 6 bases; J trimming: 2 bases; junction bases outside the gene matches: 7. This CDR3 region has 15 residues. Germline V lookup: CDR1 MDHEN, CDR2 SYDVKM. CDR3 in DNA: TGTGCCAGCAGCCCGGGGGGGGGTCTCACAGATACGCAGTATTTT. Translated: CASSPGGGLTDTQYF.

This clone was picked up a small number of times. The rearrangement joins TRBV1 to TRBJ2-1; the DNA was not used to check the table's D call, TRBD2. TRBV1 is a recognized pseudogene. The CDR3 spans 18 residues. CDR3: CTSSQRIPTSGLYNEQFF. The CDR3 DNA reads TGCACCAGCAGCCAACGAATCCCGACTAGCGGGCTCTACAATGAGCAGTTCTTC.

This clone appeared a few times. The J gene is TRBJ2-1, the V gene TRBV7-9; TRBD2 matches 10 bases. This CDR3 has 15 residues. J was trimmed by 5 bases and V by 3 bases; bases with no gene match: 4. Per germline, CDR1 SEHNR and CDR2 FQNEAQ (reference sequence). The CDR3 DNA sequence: TGTGCCAGCAGCTTTCGGCTAGCGGGAGACAATGAGCAGTTCTTC. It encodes CASSFRLAGDNEQFF.

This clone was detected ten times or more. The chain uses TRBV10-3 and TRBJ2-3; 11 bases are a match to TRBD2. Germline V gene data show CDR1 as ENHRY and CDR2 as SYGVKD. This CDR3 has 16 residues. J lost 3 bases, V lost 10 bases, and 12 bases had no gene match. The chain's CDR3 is CATTPQLAGETDTQYF. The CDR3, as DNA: TGTGCCACGACTCCCCAACTAGCGGGAGAGACAGATACGCAGTATTTT.

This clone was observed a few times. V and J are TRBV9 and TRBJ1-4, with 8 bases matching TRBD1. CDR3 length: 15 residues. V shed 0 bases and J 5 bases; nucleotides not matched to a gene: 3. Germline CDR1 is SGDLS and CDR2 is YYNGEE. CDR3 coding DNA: TGTGCCAGCAGCGTAGGGACAGGGTTAAATGAAAAACTGTTTTTT. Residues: CASSVGTGLNEKLFF.

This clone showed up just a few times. CDR3 DNA sequence: TGTGCCAGCAGCTTAGTAAGAAGTGCCAGGGATCAGTACTTC. Translating gives CASSLVRSARDQYF. The rearrangement joins TRBV7-2 to TRBJ2-7, with D maybe TRBD1 (5 bases). V shed 1 base and J shed 10 bases, with 17 bases lying between them. The length of the CDR3 is 14 residues. Germline V gene sequence: CDR1 SGHTA, CDR2 FQGNSA. The entire variable domain, with the rest obtained from reference TRBV7-2 and TRBJ2-7, is as follows: GAGVSQSPSNKVTEKGKDVELRCDPISGHTALYWYRQSLGQGLEFLIYFQGNSAPDKSGLPSDRFSAERTGGSVSTLTIQRTQQEDSAVYLCASSLVRSARDQYFGPGTRLTVT.

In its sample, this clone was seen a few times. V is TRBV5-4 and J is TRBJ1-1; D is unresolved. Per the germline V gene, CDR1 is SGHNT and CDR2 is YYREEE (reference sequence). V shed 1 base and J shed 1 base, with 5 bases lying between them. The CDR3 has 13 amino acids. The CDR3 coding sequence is TGTGCCAGCAGCTTGTGGAAGAACACTGAAGCTTTCTTT. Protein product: CASSLWKNTEAFF.

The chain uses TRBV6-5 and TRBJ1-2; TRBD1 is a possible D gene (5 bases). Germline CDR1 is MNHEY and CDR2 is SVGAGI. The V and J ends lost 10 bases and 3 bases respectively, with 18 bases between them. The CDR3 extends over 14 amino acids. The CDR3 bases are TGTGCCACTCACCGCGGGGGGGGTGACTATGGCTACACCTTC. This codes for CATHRGGGDYGYTF.

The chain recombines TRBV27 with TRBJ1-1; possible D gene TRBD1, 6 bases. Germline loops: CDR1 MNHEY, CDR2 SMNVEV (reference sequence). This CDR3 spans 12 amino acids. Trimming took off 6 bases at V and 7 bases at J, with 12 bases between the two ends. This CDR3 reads CASSRTAGEAFF. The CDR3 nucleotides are TGTGCCAGCAGCCGGACAGCTGGTGAAGCTTTCTTT.

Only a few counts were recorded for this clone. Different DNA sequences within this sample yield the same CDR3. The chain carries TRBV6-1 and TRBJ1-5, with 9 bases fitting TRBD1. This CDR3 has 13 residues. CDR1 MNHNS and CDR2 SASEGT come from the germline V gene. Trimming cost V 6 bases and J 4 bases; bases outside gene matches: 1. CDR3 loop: CASRGQGNQPQHF. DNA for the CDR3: TGTGCCAGCAGAGGACAGGGGAATCAGCCCCAGCATTTT.

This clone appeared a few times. This CDR3 reads CATSRPTYSNQPQHF. CDR3 in DNA: TGTGCCACCAGCAGACCCACTTATAGCAATCAGCCCCAGCATTTT. The chain couples TRBV15 to TRBJ1-5; D is unclear. The V gene's germline CDR1 is LNHNV and CDR2 YYDKDF (reference sequence). The CDR3 consists of 15 residues. V gave up 2 bases and J gave up 0 bases, with 8 bases separating them.

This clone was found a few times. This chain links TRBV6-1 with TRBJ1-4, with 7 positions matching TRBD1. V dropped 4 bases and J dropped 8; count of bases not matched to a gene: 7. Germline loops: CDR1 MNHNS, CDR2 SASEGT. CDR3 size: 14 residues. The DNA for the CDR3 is TGTGCCAGCAGTGGGGGACAGCCTCCCGAAAAACTGTTTTTT. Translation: CASSGGQPPEKLFF.

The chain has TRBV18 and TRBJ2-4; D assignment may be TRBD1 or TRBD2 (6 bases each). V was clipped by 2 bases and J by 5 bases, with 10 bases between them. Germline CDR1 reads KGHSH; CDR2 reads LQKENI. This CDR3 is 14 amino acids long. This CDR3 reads CASSPIGGQNIQYF. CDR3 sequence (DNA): TGTGCCAGCTCACCAATAGGGGGGCAAAACATTCAGTACTTC.

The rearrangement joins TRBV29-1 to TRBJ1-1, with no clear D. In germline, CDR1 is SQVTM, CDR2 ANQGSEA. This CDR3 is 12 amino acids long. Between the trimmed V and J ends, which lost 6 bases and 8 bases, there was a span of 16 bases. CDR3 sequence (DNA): TGCAGCGTCCGACATAACAGACAAGAAGCTTTCTTT. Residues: CSVRHNRQEAFF.

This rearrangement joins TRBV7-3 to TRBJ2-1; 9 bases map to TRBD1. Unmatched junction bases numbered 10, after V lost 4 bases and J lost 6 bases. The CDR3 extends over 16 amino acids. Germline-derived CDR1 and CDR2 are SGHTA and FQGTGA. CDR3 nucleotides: TGTGCCAGCAGCTCGTCCGGGACAGGGTATACCAATGAGCAGTTCTTC. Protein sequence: CASSSSGTGYTNEQFF. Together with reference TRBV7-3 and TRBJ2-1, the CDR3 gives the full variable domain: GAGVSQTPSNKVTEKGKYVELRCDPISGHTALYWYRQSLGQGPEFLIYFQGTGAADDSGLPNDRFFAVRPEGSVSTLKIQRTERGDSAVYLCASSSSGTGYTNEQFFGPGTRLTVL.

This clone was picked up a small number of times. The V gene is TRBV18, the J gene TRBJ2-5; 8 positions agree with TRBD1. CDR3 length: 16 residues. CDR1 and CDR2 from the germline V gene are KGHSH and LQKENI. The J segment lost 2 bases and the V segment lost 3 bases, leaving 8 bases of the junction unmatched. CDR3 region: CASSPPGQVFQETQYF. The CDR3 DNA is TGTGCCAGCTCACCGCCGGGACAGGTTTTTCAAGAGACCCAGTACTTC.

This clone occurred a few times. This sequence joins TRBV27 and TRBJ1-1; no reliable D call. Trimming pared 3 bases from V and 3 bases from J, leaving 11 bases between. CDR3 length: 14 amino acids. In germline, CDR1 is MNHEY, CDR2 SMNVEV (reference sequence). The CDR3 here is CASSFGRLHTEAFF. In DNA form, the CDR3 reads TGTGCCAGCAGTTTCGGCAGGCTCCACACTGAAGCTTTCTTT.